Presented here are 12 T cell receptor beta chains from one specimen sequenced in a study of OX40 agonist ivuxolimab in advanced cancers. Libraries were prepared by immunoSEQ multiplex PCR; TCRdb keeps only in-frame clonotypes and omits some of them. Counted here are 75,000 to 80,000 clones, approximately 87% occurring once; the ten biggest clones make up about 0.52%. The sample was CD4+ or CD8+ T cells sorted from blood, taken in a trial of the OX40 agonist ivuxolimab. These receptors were collected from an adult with an advanced solid tumor such as melanoma, head and neck, liver or kidney cancer.

The chain uses TRBV11-2 and TRBJ2-1; 7 bases align to TRBD2. Germline CDR1 is SGHAT and CDR2 is FQNNGV. The CDR3 extends over 17 amino acids. The J segment lost 0 bases and the V segment lost 2 bases, leaving 7 bases of the junction unmatched. The CDR3: CASSLFGRGTSYNEQFF. The CDR3 nucleotides read TGTGCCAGCAGCTTATTTGGGCGGGGGACCTCCTACAATGAGCAGTTCTTC. Filled out from reference TRBV11-2 and TRBJ2-1, the complete variable domain reads EAGVAQSPRYKIIEKRQSVAFWCNPISGHATLYWYQQILGQGPKLLIQFQNNGVVDDSQLPKDRFSAERLKGVDSTLKIQPAKLEDSAVYLCASSLFGRGTSYNEQFFGPGTRLTVL.

This clone was seen more than once but under ten times. This chain connects TRBV11-2 to TRBJ1-6; D might be TRBD1 (5 bases). The CDR3 extends over 17 amino acids. Trimming removed 7 bases from V and 7 bases from J, with 23 bases in between. CDR1 is SGHAT, CDR2 FQNNGV, per germline. The CDR3 nucleotides read TGTGCCAGCACCAGGTCTGAGGGGCGAGTTGGAAATTCACCCCTCCACTTT. This gives the protein CASTRSEGRVGNSPLHF. Using reference TRBV11-2 and TRBJ1-6 for the parts outside the CDR3, the full variable domain is EAGVAQSPRYKIIEKRQSVAFWCNPISGHATLYWYQQILGQGPKLLIQFQNNGVVDDSQLPKDRFSAERLKGVDSTLKIQPAKLEDSAVYLCASTRSEGRVGNSPLHFGNGTRLTVT.

V usage is TRBV7-9 and J usage is TRBJ1-4; D is perhaps TRBD1 (5 bases). Germline V gene data show CDR1 as SEHNR and CDR2 as FQNEAQ (reference sequence). Trimming removed 0 bases from V and 7 bases from J, with 12 bases in between. CDR3 length: 15 residues. CDR3 in DNA: TGTGCCAGCAGCTTAGCCGGGGCGCCCGGTGAAAAACTGTTTTTT. This encodes CASSLAGAPGEKLFF.

This rearrangement joins TRBV19 to TRBJ2-4, with 8 bases that match TRBD2. The V gene end was trimmed by 2 bases and the J gene end by 1 base; junction bases not matched to a gene: 4. CDR3 length: 16 amino acids. Germline V lookup: CDR1 LNHDA, CDR2 SQIVND (reference sequence). Here the CDR3 reads CASSIRGGLAKNIQYF. CDR3 DNA: TGTGCCAGTAGTATACGGGGGGGTTTGGCCAAAAACATTCAGTACTTC.

This clone has just one count. This chain connects TRBV19 to TRBJ2-1; no reliable D call. Germline V gives CDR1 LNHDA, CDR2 SQIVND (reference sequence). Trimming stripped 4 bases from V and 4 bases from J, with 8 bases between. CDR3 length: 13 residues. The CDR3 nucleotides read TGTGCCAGTAGTACCGACACTTACAATGAGCAGTTCTTC. Protein sequence: CASSTDTYNEQFF.

The rearrangement uses TRBV27 and TRBJ2-7; 7 bases match TRBD1. The CDR3 covers 14 residues. V trimming: 6 bases; J trimming: 1 base; junction bases outside the gene matches: 6. From germline, CDR1 is MNHEY and CDR2 SMNVEV (reference sequence). CDR3 residues: CASRRQGDSYEQYF. For the CDR3, the DNA is TGTGCCAGCAGGCGACAGGGAGATTCCTACGAGCAGTACTTC.

This sequence joins TRBV7-7 and TRBJ2-7; 9 bases are a match to TRBD1. Germline CDR1 reads SSHAT; CDR2 reads FNYEAQ (reference sequence). The CDR3 has 13 amino acids. V lost 3 bases to trimming and J lost 5 bases; unmatched junction nucleotides: 2. The CDR3 DNA reads TGTGCCAGCAGCTTTGACAGGGGGGACGAGCAGTACTTC. Its protein product is CASSFDRGDEQYF.

V usage is TRBV11-3 and J usage is TRBJ2-1; 9 bases agree with TRBD2. The V and J ends lost 3 bases and 6 bases, in that order; junction bases with no gene match: 3. The length of the CDR3 is 14 residues. The V gene's germline CDR1 is SGHNT and CDR2 YENEEA. Here the CDR3 reads CASSLAGGVNEQFF. For the CDR3, the DNA is TGTGCCAGCAGCTTGGCGGGAGGGGTCAATGAGCAGTTCTTC.

The chain combines TRBV5-1 with TRBJ2-3, with D unclear. The CDR3 sequence is 13 residues long. Germline V gene lookup returns CDR1 SGHRS and CDR2 YFSETQ. With 2 bases removed from V and 0 bases from J, the gap between germline ends came to 4 bases. In nucleotides, the CDR3 is TGCGCCAGCAGCTTCGGTAGCACAGATACGCAGTATTTT. Amino acids: CASSFGSTDTQYF.

This clone was found once. V and J are TRBV2 and TRBJ1-1; TRBD1 matches at 7 bases. CDR1 is SNHLY and CDR2 is FYNNEI in the germline V gene. Unmatched junction bases numbered 6, after V lost 10 bases and J lost 1 base. The CDR3 has 13 residues. CDR3 region: CATLDRWNTEAFF. The CDR3 nucleotides are TGTGCCACTTTGGACAGGTGGAACACTGAAGCTTTCTTT.

Only a few counts were recorded for this clone. The chain recombines TRBV29-1 with TRBJ2-7; 10 bases are a match to TRBD1. Germline loops: CDR1 SQVTM, CDR2 ANQGSEA. Trimming cost V 5 bases and J 5 bases; bases outside gene matches: 3. The CDR3 runs 12 residues. In DNA, the CDR3 is TGCAGCGTTCGACAGGGGGCTCACGAGCAGTACTTC. It yields the protein CSVRQGAHEQYF.

V usage is TRBV19 and J usage is TRBJ2-1, with D perhaps matching TRBD1 or TRBD2 (5 bases each). The germline V gene encodes CDR1 LNHDA and CDR2 SQIVND (reference sequence). The CDR3 loop spans 15 amino acids. V shed 3 bases and J shed 4 bases, with 13 bases lying between them. The CDR3 DNA follows: TGTGCCAGTAGTATCAGCGACAGAGGGTACAATGAGCAGTTCTTC. Its protein is CASSISDRGYNEQFF. The variable domain in full, with the rest retrieved from reference TRBV19 and TRBJ2-1, is DGGITQSPKYLFRKEGQNVTLSCEQNLNHDAMYWYRQDPGQGLRLIYYSQIVNDFQKGDIAEGYSVSREKKESFPLTVTSAQKNPTAFYLCASSISDRGYNEQFFGPGTRLTVL.